This paragraph covers one T cell receptor beta chain sequence. Original analysis: Using reference gene primer amplification, nucleated cell counts were estimated. Data came from immunoSEQ multiplex PCR; TCRdb stores just in-frame clones and leaves some out. V and J calls and clone size are copied from that table; D and trimming were computed from the DNA. Of roughly 73,000 clones in the sample, about 80% are singletons; the top ten hold less than 20%. The record originates from a study of blood T cell repertoires in COVID-19. On the study more broadly: There were acute and convalescent COVID-19 samples, and they came from the United States, Italy and Spain. Sources were T cells, B-cell-depleted T cells, or PBMCs; the material itself was cDNA or gDNA.

Germline loops: CDR1 LNHNV, CDR2 YYDKDF (reference sequence). V was cut by 5 bases and J by 1 base, with 15 bases left in between. This CDR3 has 17 residues. J is TRBJ2-6 and V is TRBV15; D is undetermined. The receptor was derived from a human donor in a cohort sampled during active COVID-19. Sequenced material: peripheral blood. The DNA of the CDR3 is TGTGCCACCAGCCCCCGGCCAGGTGCTTCTGGGGCCAACGTCCTGACTTTC. Protein product: CATSPRPGASGANVLTF.